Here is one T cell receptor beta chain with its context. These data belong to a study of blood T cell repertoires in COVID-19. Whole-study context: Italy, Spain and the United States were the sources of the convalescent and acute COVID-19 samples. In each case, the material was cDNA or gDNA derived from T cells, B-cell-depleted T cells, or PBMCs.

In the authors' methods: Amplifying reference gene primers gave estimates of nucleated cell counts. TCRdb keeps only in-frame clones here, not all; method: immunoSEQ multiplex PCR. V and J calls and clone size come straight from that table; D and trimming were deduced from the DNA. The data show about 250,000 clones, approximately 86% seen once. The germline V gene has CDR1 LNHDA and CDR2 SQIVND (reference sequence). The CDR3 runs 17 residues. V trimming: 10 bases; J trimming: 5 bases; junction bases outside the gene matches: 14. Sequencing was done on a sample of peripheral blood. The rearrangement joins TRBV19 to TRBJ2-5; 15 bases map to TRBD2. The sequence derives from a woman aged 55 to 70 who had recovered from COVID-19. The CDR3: CATTGLAGGPGRETQYF. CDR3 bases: TGTGCCACAACCGGACTAGCGGGGGGGCCGGGGCGCGAGACCCAGTACTTC.